This is a list of T cell receptor beta chains from one sample in a study of blood T cell repertoires in COVID-19. Method: immunoSEQ multiplex PCR; TCRdb's copy keeps in-frame clones and lacks some. The table has 290,000 or so clones, about nine tenths seen once. The sample comprised PBMCs or T cells enriched from blood (not recorded which). The receptor source for this set is a woman in her thirties who had recovered from COVID-19. CDR3s include the opening cysteine and the closing phenylalanine or tryptophan. The D gene is left open where the match is weak.

-	TRBV21-1	CASSKGTYYEQYF
TRBD1	TRBV7-9	CASTEGQAEKLFF
TRBD2	TRBV5-1	CASGLAGANEQFF
TRBD1	TRBV5-5	CASSLSPGTGSGNYGYTF
TRBD1	TRBV11-2	CASSYGQGAYNEQFF
-	TRBV7-9	CASSLSSQGTTGELFF
-	TRBV24-1	CATSDRTGQGWYTF
-	TRBV11-2	CASSPLVGRATYGYTF
-	TRBV9	CASSAGYEQYF
-	TRBV28	CASSFPTENYGYTF
TRBD2	TRBV19	CASSIAGGPSAEQFF
-	TRBV6-2/TRBV6-3	CASSYSIEARPGQLQETQYF
-	TRBV19	CASIGTTTRGNEQFF
TRBD1	TRBV11-2	CASSSGTGYYEQYF
-	TRBV19	CASSKRGDGVSNQPQHF
-	TRBV28	CASRGDTEAFF
TRBD1	TRBV15	CATSRDRTMNTEAFF
-	TRBV7-2	CASSLFGGALTDTQYF
-	TRBV28	CASSQTRNYGYTF
-	TRBV19	CASTSTSRETQYF
-	TRBV6-5	CASTVDSNTEAFF
-	TRBV7-9	CASSPDSYNEQFF
-	TRBV4-1	CASRVLALSNQPQHF
-	TRBV27	CASSAGGAVAKLFF
-	TRBV11-2	CASSLDSRGGDQPQHF
-	TRBV5-4	CASSLRGAGVSETQYF
-	TRBV18	CASSGWMNTEAFF
-	TRBV7-2	CASSLTGDSYNEQFF
TRBD2	TRBV9	CASSVASGYSYEQYF
TRBD1	TRBV28	CASSLTGGTEAFF
TRBD2	TRBV18	CASSPARGSSYEQYF
-	TRBV19	CASVRTAIPNYGYTF
TRBD2	TRBV15	CATSTVAGGYEQYF
-	TRBV27	CASSLRGPGGGTSNQPQHF
TRBD2	TRBV28	CASSPPGTSVSETQYF
-	TRBV24-1	CATSEGTILYNEQFF
TRBD1	TRBV30	CAWTQQGDNSPLHF
TRBD1	TRBV19	CASSINTGGTEAFF
-	TRBV6-5	CASSYSNSQPQHF
-	TRBV12-3/TRBV12-4	CASSFGIVLTQYF
-	TRBV9	CASSVEFWGHSGNTIYF
-	TRBV9	CASSPGAATNEKLFF
TRBD2	TRBV6-5	CASSYRTSGFYEQYF
-	TRBV3-1/TRBV3-2	CASSLYGGQEKLFF
TRBD1	TRBV19	CASIKTGVYTEAFF
-	TRBV7-9	CASSFKGQGSGNTIYF
-	TRBV6-5	CASSTGRSNTEAFF
-	TRBV11-2	CASSLSQGTDTQYF
-	TRBV7-9	CASSRLKDSPYEQYF
TRBD1	TRBV12-3/TRBV12-4	CASTVTGTYEQYF
-	TRBV4-2	CASSQDGEGQMNTEAFF
-	TRBV4-3	CASSQGGSGYNYGYTF
-	TRBV5-5	CASSLAGKNTGELFF
-	TRBV7-3	CASSHRWDSNTGELFF
TRBD1	TRBV27	CASSSGQGALGQPQHF
-	TRBV14	CASSQDPTGYGYTF
TRBD1	TRBV5-1	CASSLALGTGYTEAFF